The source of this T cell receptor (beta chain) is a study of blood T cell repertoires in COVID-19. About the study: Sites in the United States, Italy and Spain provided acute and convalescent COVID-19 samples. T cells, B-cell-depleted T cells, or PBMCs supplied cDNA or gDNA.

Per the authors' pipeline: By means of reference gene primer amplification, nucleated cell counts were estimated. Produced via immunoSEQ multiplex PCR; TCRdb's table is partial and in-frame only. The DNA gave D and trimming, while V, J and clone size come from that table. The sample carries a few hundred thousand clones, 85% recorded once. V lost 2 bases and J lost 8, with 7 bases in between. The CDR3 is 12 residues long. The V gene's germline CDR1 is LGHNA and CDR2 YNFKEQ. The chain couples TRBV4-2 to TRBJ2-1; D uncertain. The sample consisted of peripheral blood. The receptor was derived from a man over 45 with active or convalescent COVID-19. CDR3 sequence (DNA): TGTGCCAGCAGCCAAAACATGGATGAGCAGTTCTTC. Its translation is CASSQNMDEQFF.